This TCR beta chain was sequenced in a study of blood T cells in healthy people across ages. Study-level findings and limits: Age advanced and TCR beta diversity per million T cells fell, roughly linearly. In these data, TCR beta diversity tracked strongly with naive T cell percentage.

As to this clonotype: The antigen is undetermined.

CDR1 and CDR2 from the germline V gene are SGHTA and FQGNSA. J was trimmed by 12 bases and V by 6 bases; bases with no gene match: 20. The CDR3 spans 16 residues. For the second PCR, which ran for 7 to 11 cycles, a sample-barcoded 5' primer and a J-beta primer mix were used. Every individual sample yielded 2.5 million or more paired-end reads (each containing CDR3). TCRdb re-derived calls from the 5' RACE reads in MiXCR, one entry per CDR3 protein. The table shows hundreds of thousands of distinct CDR3 sequences, with about 21% occurring only once. Healthy Russian Caucasian donors spanned ages about 6 to 100 years.

The V call is TRBV7-2, the J call TRBJ2-1; 7 bases agree with TRBD2. The sample consisted of blood. The receptor was derived from a man between 65 and 85 years old in good health. The CDR3 coding sequence is TGTGCCAGCAGTTTCCGGGGAGGGACTGACTCTCAACGGCAGTTCTTC. It yields the protein CASSFRGGTDSQRQFF.